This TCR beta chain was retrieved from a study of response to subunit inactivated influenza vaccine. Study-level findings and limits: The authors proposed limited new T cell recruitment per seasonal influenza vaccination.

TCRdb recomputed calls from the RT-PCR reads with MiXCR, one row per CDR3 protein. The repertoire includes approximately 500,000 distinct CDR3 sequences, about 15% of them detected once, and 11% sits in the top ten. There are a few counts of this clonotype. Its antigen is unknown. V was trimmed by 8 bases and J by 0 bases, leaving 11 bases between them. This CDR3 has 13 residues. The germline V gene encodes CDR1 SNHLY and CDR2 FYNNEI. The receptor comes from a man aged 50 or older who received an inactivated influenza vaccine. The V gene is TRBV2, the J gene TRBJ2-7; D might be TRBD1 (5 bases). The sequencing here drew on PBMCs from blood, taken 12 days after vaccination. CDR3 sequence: CASAGLSSYEQYF. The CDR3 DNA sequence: TGTGCCAGCGCAGGGCTCAGCTCCTACGAGCAGTACTTC.